The sample holds one count of the clone carrying this T cell receptor (beta chain). Its antigen is still unknown. This sample was taken from a study of vaccination and CD4 T cells after COVID-19. Overall study context: Each control was exposed to a CEFX pool, an HIV-1 Nef pool, or no peptide at all. Study-wide points: Median SARS-CoV-2-reactive clonotype numbers went up from roughly 19 to 38, but not significantly.

This CDR3 region has 13 residues. Germline V gives CDR1 MNHEY, CDR2 SVGAGI. The trim removed 2 bases at V and 8 bases at J, leaving 5 bases unmatched. Sample treatment: roughly 10-day PBMC culture with coronavirus spike peptide pools or control peptides (ViraFEST assay). The Oncomine TCR Beta short-read assay generated sequence data from the DNA of cultured CD4+ T cells. Via MiXCR, TCRdb re-called the PCR reads, giving one row per CDR3 protein. The sample includes 25,000 to 30,000 distinct CDR3 sequences, roughly 60% of them seen just once. This specimen was CD4+ T cells from blood, cultured in vitro, taken after SARS-CoV-2 vaccination. This sequence originates from a human donor who received a COVID-19 vaccine. The chain is built from TRBV6-5 and TRBJ1-2; the match to TRBD1 covers 7 bases. The CDR3 sequence is CASSYRGQGGYTF. The CDR3 DNA reads TGTGCCAGCAGTTACAGGGGGCAAGGGGGCTACACCTTC.